The 16 T cell receptor beta chains reported below all come from one sample, sequenced in a study of T cell repertoires in cytomegalovirus infection. TCRdb ran MiXCR on the reads and lists one entry per CDR3 protein. The repertoire holds around 530,000 distinct CDR3 sequences, with 16% as singletons. The source material was CD8+ T cells from PBMCs. These receptors were taken from a human donor in good health (CMV status not recorded). Some clones in this sample may be carry-over from other donors' samples.

This chain joins TRBV9 and TRBJ2-5, with TRBD1 identical over 8 bases. The V gene end was trimmed by 3 bases and the J gene end by 4 bases; junction bases not matched to a gene: 11. Germline assignment: CDR1 SGDLS and CDR2 YYNGEE. The CDR3 sequence is 16 residues long. In DNA, the CDR3 is TGTGCCAGCAGCGGGGGAGACAGGGGAGGTAGAGAGACCCAGTACTTC. Amino acids: CASSGGDRGGRETQYF.

This clonotype came up many times. This chain uses TRBV28 with TRBJ2-1; D perhaps matches TRBD2 (7 bases). Germline assignment: CDR1 MDHEN and CDR2 SYDVKM. This CDR3 has 14 residues. Trimming cost V 10 bases and J 10 bases, with 23 bases left between them. The CDR3 is CATTGARTGLEQFF. CDR3 nucleotides: TGTGCCACCACGGGGGCCCGGACGGGACTAGAGCAGTTCTTC.

There are many counts of this clonotype. V usage is TRBV14 and J usage is TRBJ2-1; no clear D. V was shortened by 1 base and J by 12 bases, with 13 bases between the two germline ends. CDR1 SGHDN and CDR2 FVKESK come from the germline V gene. This CDR3 is built from 13 residues. In DNA, the CDR3 is TGTGCCAGCAGCCAAGGAGGTCGTGCTGGGCAGTTCTTC. Its protein product is CASSQGGRAGQFF.

The chain uses TRBV19 and TRBJ1-5, with a weak D call TRBD1 (5 bases). CDR1 and CDR2 from the germline V gene are LNHDA and SQIVND (reference sequence). The CDR3 extends over 15 amino acids. Between the trimmed V and J ends, which lost 4 bases and 0 bases, there was a span of 10 bases. The CDR3 nucleotides read TGTGCCAGTAGTAAGTGGGACTCTAGCAATCAGCCCCAGCATTTT. It translates to CASSKWDSSNQPQHF.

At least ten counts were recorded for this clonotype. The junction departs from the called germline gene at one end, perhaps through a read error. The chain links TRBV2 to TRBJ2-3; 9 bases line up with TRBD2. The CDR3 contains 16 residues. CDR1 is SNHLY, CDR2 FYNNEI, per germline. CDR3 DNA: TGTGCCAGCAGTGAGAGCCTACTAGCGGGCACAAATACGCAGTATTTT. This encodes CASSESLLAGTNTQYF.

This clonotype was recorded at least ten times. The rearrangement links TRBV7-9 to TRBJ2-4; TRBD2 matches at 8 bases. The CDR3 spans 16 residues. From germline, CDR1 is SEHNR and CDR2 FQNEAQ (reference sequence). V was pared by 7 bases and J by 2 bases, with 10 bases of the junction left unmatched. The CDR3 DNA follows: TGTGCCAGCACTCGGGAGGGGAGAAACTCCAAAAACATTCAGTACTTC. This translates into CASTREGRNSKNIQYF.

CDR3 region: CASSHRTSGRGGFYNEQFF. The CDR3 nucleotides are TGTGCCAGCAGCCATAGGACTAGCGGGAGGGGGGGCTTTTACAATGAGCAGTTCTTC. The J gene is TRBJ2-1, the V gene TRBV7-6; TRBD2 matches at 15 bases. Trimming at V came to 5 bases and at J to 4 bases, leaving 12 bases not matched to a gene. The V gene's germline CDR1 is SGHVS and CDR2 FNYEAQ. The CDR3 spans 19 residues.

This clonotype was recorded many times. The J gene is TRBJ2-7, the V gene TRBV6-6; D might be TRBD1 or TRBD2, each matching 5 bases. Trimming cost V 3 bases and J 2 bases, with 11 bases left between them. Per the germline V gene, CDR1 is MNHNY and CDR2 is SVGAGI (reference sequence). CDR3 length: 14 amino acids. The CDR3 is CASSYLGETYEQYF. CDR3 nucleotides: TGTGCCAGCAGTTATTTGGGGGAAACCTACGAGCAGTACTTC.

V and J are TRBV7-6 and TRBJ1-5; the D gene is possibly TRBD1 (5 bases). With 3 bases removed from V and 3 bases from J, the gap between germline ends came to 12 bases. Germline-derived CDR1 and CDR2 are SGHVS and FNYEAQ. This CDR3 is built from 15 residues. This CDR3 reads CASSLGGVNNQPQHF. The CDR3 DNA reads as TGTGCCAGCAGCTTGGGGGGGGTAAACAATCAGCCCCAGCATTTT.

This clonotype was seen a few times. J is TRBJ1-5 and V is TRBV27; D is uncertain. Looked up from germline, CDR1 is MNHEY and CDR2 is SMNVEV (reference sequence). The V gene lost 6 bases and the J gene lost 0 bases, with 9 bases spanning the gap. This CDR3 has 14 residues. This CDR3 is CASRTDRSNQPQHF. The DNA of the CDR3 is TGTGCCAGCAGGACCGACCGTAGCAATCAGCCCCAGCATTTT.

The chain recombines TRBV5-1 with TRBJ2-5; 7 bases agree with TRBD2. V trimming: 2 bases; J trimming: 4 bases; junction bases outside the gene matches: 5. The germline V gene has CDR1 SGHRS and CDR2 YFSETQ. CDR3 length: 14 residues. CDR3 loop: CASSLDGLGETQYF. The DNA for the CDR3 is TGCGCCAGCAGCTTAGACGGACTAGGAGAGACCCAGTACTTC.

This clonotype has ten or more counts. This chain joins TRBV27 and TRBJ2-1; TRBD2 aligns across 10 bases. The CDR3 is made up of 17 amino acids. CDR1 MNHEY and CDR2 SMNVEV come from the germline V gene (reference sequence). Trimming removed 4 bases from V and 3 bases from J; junction bases left unmatched: 9. In DNA form, the CDR3 reads TGTGCCAGCAGTTCTAACCTACTAGCGGGGAGCTACAATGAGCAGTTCTTC. Protein sequence: CASSSNLLAGSYNEQFF.

The chain employs TRBV5-4 and TRBJ1-2; D remains ambiguous. The CDR3 sequence is 14 residues long. Trimming stripped 4 bases from V and 6 bases from J, with 16 bases between. Germline V gene sequence: CDR1 SGHNT, CDR2 YYREEE (reference sequence). The CDR3: CASSAGRDMDGYTF. The CDR3 nucleotides are TGTGCCAGCAGCGCCGGCCGCGACATGGATGGCTACACCTTC.

This clonotype was counted only a few times. The V and J genes are TRBV20-1 and TRBJ2-7, with D perhaps matching TRBD2 (5 bases). This CDR3 has 13 amino acids. The V end was cut by 4 bases, the J end by 2 bases, with 12 bases between. The germline gives CDR1 DFQATT, CDR2 SNEGSKA (reference sequence). Written as DNA, the CDR3 is TGCAGTGCTATGATTAGCGAGGCCTACGAGCAGTACTTC. It yields the protein CSAMISEAYEQYF.

V gene TRBV5-6 combines with J gene TRBJ2-5; D perhaps matches TRBD1 (6 bases). The germline CDR1 and CDR2 sequences are SGHDT and YYEEEE. The CDR3 spans 16 residues. V was shortened by 2 bases and J by 3 bases, with 17 bases between the two germline ends. This CDR3 reads CASSFLNIRGKETQYF. The CDR3 nucleotides read TGTGCCAGCAGCTTCCTAAACATCAGGGGTAAAGAGACCCAGTACTTC.

In its sample, this clonotype was seen a few times. The chain carries TRBV20-1 and TRBJ2-1; 7 nucleotides agree with TRBD2. The V gene's germline CDR1 is DFQATT and CDR2 SNEGSKA (reference sequence). CDR3 size: 14 residues. V trimming: 4 bases; J trimming: 4 bases; junction bases outside the gene matches: 7. CDR3 in DNA: TGCAGTGCTATCTTCCTAGCGGATTACAATGAGCAGTTCTTC. Amino acids: CSAIFLADYNEQFF.